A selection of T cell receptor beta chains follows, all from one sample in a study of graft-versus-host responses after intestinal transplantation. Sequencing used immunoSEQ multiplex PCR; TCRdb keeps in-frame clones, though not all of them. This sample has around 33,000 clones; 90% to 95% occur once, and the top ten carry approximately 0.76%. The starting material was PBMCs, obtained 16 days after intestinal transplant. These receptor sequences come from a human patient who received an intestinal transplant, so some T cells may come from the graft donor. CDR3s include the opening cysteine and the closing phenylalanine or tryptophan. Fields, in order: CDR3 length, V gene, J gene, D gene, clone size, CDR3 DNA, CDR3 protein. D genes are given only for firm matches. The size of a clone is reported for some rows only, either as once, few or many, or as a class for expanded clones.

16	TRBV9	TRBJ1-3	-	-	TGTGCCAGCAGCGTAGGGTCGGGGGTCTCTGGAAACACCATATATTTT	CASSVGSGVSGNTIYF
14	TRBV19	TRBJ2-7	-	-	TGTGCCAGTAGTATTACGACTCAATTCTACGAGCAGTACTTC	CASSITTQFYEQYF
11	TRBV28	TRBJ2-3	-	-	TGTGCCAGCGGGAGGTCAGATACGCAGTATTTT	CASGRSDTQYF
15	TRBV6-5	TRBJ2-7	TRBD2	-	TGTGCCAGCAGTTATAGGCTCGGGACTAGATTCGAGCAGTACTTC	CASSYRLGTRFEQYF
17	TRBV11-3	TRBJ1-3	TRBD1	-	TGTGCCAGCAGCTCTGGTTTTGACAGGGATCCTGGAAACACCATATATTTT	CASSSGFDRDPGNTIYF
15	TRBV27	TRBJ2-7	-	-	TGTGCCAGCAGATCGTCTATGGCGAGCTCCTACGAGCAGTACTTC	CASRSSMASSYEQYF
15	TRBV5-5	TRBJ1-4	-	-	TGTGCCAGCAGCTTGTTTCTCAGGGACGATGAAAAACTGTTTTTT	CASSLFLRDDEKLFF
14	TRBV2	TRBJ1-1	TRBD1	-	TGTGCCAGCAGTGTCGGGACAGGGAACACTGAAGCTTTCTTT	CASSVGTGNTEAFF
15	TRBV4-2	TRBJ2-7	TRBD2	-	TGTGCCAGCAGCCAAGATAGCGGGAGGGCCTACGAGCAGTACTTC	CASSQDSGRAYEQYF
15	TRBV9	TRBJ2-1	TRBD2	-	TGTGCCAGCAGCGTAGGCGGGAGGGCCGACAATGAGCAGTTCTTC	CASSVGGRADNEQFF
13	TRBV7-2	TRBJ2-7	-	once	TGTGCCAGCAGCTTAGGGACAGCCTACGAGCAGTACTTC	CASSLGTAYEQYF
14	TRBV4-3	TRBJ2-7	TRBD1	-	TGCGCCAGCAGCTTCCGACAGGGTCCTGACGAGCAGTACTTC	CASSFRQGPDEQYF
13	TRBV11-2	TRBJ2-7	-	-	TGTGCCAGCAGCTTAAGGGGTCCCTACGAGCAGTACTTC	CASSLRGPYEQYF
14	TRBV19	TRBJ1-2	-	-	TGTGCCAGTAGAGGAACAGAGGATAACTATGGCTACACCTTC	CASRGTEDNYGYTF
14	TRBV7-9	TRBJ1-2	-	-	TGTGCCAGCAGCTTACGGGGGCTCGAGGATGGCTACACCTTC	CASSLRGLEDGYTF
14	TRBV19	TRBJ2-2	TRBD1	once	TGTGCCAGTAGTAGACAGGGGAACACCGGGGAGCTGTTTTTT	CASSRQGNTGELFF
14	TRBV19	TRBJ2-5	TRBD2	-	TGTGCCAGTAGTCCTCGCGGGAGCTATGAGACCCAGTACTTC	CASSPRGSYETQYF
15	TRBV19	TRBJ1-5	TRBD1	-	TGTGCCAGTAGCGATACAGGGGGCCGGGTTCAGCCCCAGCATTTT	CASSDTGGRVQPQHF
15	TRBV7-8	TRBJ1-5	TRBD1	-	TGTGCCAGCAGCGCCGGACAGGGGGCCAATCAGCCCCAGCATTTT	CASSAGQGANQPQHF
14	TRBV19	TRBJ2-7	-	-	TGTGCCAGTAGTATAGGAGGGACCTCCTACGAGCAGTACTTC	CASSIGGTSYEQYF
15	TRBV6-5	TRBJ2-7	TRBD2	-	TGTGCCAGCAGTTGGACTAGCGGCGTCTCCTACGAGCAGTACTTC	CASSWTSGVSYEQYF
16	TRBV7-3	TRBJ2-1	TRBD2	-	TGTGCCAGCAGCTCCGACCCGGGACTAATCTTCAATGAGCAGTTCTTC	CASSSDPGLIFNEQFF
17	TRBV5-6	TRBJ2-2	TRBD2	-	TGTGCCAGCAGCTGGGGACTAGCGGGTTCGAACACCGGGGAGCTGTTTTTT	CASSWGLAGSNTGELFF
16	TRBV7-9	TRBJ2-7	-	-	TGTGCCAGCAGCTTAGCGCAGGGACACAGCTCCTACGAGCAGTACTTC	CASSLAQGHSSYEQYF
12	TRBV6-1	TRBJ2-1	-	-	TGTGCCAGCAGTGAAATAGTGAGTGAGCAGTTCTTC	CASSEIVSEQFF
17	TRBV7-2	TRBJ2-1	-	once	TGTGCCAGCAGCATTAGGGTCTGGACCGGCGTCCACAATGAGCAGTTCTTC	CASSIRVWTGVHNEQFF
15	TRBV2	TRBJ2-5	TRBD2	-	TGTGCCAGTTGCCTGACTAGCGGGACCCAAGAGACCCAGTACTTC	CASCLTSGTQETQYF
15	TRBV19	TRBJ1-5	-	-	TGTGCCAGTAGAACGGGGCCGACAGGAGATCAGCCCCAGCATTTT	CASRTGPTGDQPQHF
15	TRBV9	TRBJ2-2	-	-	TGTGCCAGCAGCCACGGCGAGGGGGGCACCGGGGAGCTGTTTTTT	CASSHGEGGTGELFF
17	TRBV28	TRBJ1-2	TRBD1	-	TGTGCCAGCAGTAGGGGACAGGGGGCGCCGGGGTTTTATGGCTACACCTTC	CASSRGQGAPGFYGYTF
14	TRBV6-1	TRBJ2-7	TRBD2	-	TGTGCCAGCAGCACTAGCGGGACTAACTACGAGCAGTACTTC	CASSTSGTNYEQYF
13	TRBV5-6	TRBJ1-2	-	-	TGTGCCAGCAGCTATGGACAAAGGGAGGGCTACACCTTC	CASSYGQREGYTF
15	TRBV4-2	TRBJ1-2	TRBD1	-	TGTGCCAGCAGCCGAGAAGCGACAGGGGGCTATGGCTACACCTTC	CASSREATGGYGYTF
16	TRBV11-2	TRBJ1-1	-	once	TGTGCCAGCAGCTTAGAAGCAGGGGTAATGAACACTGAAGCTTTCTTT	CASSLEAGVMNTEAFF
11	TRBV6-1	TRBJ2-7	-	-	TGTGCCAGCAGAGCGGCCTACGAGCAGTACTTC	CASRAAYEQYF
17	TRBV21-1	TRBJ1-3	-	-	TGTGCCAGCAGCTCCCTCCCAACAGAGCTCTCTGGAAACACCATATATTTT	CASSSLPTELSGNTIYF
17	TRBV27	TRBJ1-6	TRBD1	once	TGTGCCAGCAGTGGCGGGACAGGGCAGTGGTGGAATTCACCCCTCCACTTT	CASSGGTGQWWNSPLHF
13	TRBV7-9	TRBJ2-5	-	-	TGTGCCAGCAGCCCTAGTCTTTTGGAGACCCAGTACTTC	CASSPSLLETQYF
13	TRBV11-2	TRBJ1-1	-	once	TGTGCCAGCAGCTTAGATCCGGCAGCTGAAGCTTTCTTT	CASSLDPAAEAFF
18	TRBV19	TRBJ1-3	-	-	TGTGCGAGTAGCCTCCCGTCGGACCCCCGACGGGGCGGAAACACCATATATTTT	CASSLPSDPRRGGNTIYF
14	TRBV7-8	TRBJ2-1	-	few	TGTGCCAGCAGCTCTCGGGCCTCCTACAATGAGCAGTTCTTC	CASSSRASYNEQFF
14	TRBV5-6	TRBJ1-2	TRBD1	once	TGTGCCAGCAGCCCGGGACAGAGACCCTATGGCTACACCTTC	CASSPGQRPYGYTF
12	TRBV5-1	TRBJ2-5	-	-	TGCGCCAGCAACCTACTCCAAGAGACCCAGTACTTC	CASNLLQETQYF
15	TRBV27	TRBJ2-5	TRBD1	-	TGTGCCAGCATGCCGCAGGGGGCCACCGATGAGACCCAGTACTTC	CASMPQGATDETQYF
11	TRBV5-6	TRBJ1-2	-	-	TGTGCCAGCAGCTTGGGGGTAGCCTACACCTTC	CASSLGVAYTF
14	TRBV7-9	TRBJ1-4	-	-	TGTGCCAGCAGACAATCAGCGGCCAATGAAAAACTGTTTTTT	CASRQSAANEKLFF
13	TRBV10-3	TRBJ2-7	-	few	TGTGCCATCAGTGTAGGGGGATCCTACGAGCAGTACTTC	CAISVGGSYEQYF
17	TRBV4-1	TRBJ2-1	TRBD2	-	TGCGCCAGCAGCCCATACCCCGGGACTAGCGACATAGGGGAGCAGTTCTTC	CASSPYPGTSDIGEQFF
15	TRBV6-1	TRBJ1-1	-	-	TGTGCCAGCACCGAACACGGGGCAGAGAACACTGAAGCTTTCTTT	CASTEHGAENTEAFF
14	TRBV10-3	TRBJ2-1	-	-	TGTGCCAGCGCCTTGGGCGGAGGGTACAATGAGCAGTTCTTC	CASALGGGYNEQFF
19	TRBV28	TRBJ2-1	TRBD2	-	TGTGCCAGCAGTTTAGGGAGACTAGCGGGAGCGGGGTCCTACAATGAGCAGTTCTTC	CASSLGRLAGAGSYNEQFF
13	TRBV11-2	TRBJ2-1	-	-	TGTGCCAGCAGCTTGACACTTAACAATGAGCAGTTCTTC	CASSLTLNNEQFF
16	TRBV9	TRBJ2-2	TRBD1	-	TGTGCCAGCAGCCATGGACAGGGTTTCAACACCGGGGAGCTGTTTTTT	CASSHGQGFNTGELFF
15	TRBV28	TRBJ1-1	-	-	TGTGCCAGCAGTCAAACGACAGGCAGCGGCACTGAAGCTTTCTTT	CASSQTTGSGTEAFF
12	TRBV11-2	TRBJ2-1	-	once	TGTGCCAGCAGCTTTGGGGGGACTGAGCAGTTCTTC	CASSFGGTEQFF
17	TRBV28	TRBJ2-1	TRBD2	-	TGTGCCAGCAGTTTAGTAACTAGCGGGGGGATTTACAATGAGCAGTTCTTC	CASSLVTSGGIYNEQFF